This is a list of T cell receptor beta chains from one sample in a study of cytomegalovirus exposure and HLA in healthy donors. Method: immunoSEQ multiplex PCR; TCRdb's copy keeps in-frame clones and lacks some. Of roughly 200,000 clones in the sample, around three quarters were seen once. Sequencing was carried out using PBMCs. All receptors derive from a young man in good health and CMV-seronegative. The CDR3 runs from the conserved cysteine through the conserved F or W. Fields, in order: V gene, D gene, clone size, J gene, CDR3 protein, CDR3 DNA. D genes are given only for firm matches. Not all rows give a size; the values are once, few, many and, for expanded clones, a class.

TRBV10-3	NA	NA	TRBJ1-4	CAISGTKSDEKLFF	TGTGCCATCAGTGGGACAAAATCCGATGAAAAACTGTTTTTT
TRBV4-1	TRBD1	once	TRBJ1-1	CASSSTGQSNTEAFF	TGCGCCAGCAGCTCAACGGGACAGTCGAACACTGAAGCTTTCTTT
TRBV7-9	NA	NA	TRBJ2-7	CASSPGTESYEQYF	TGTGCCAGCAGTCCCGGCACAGAATCCTACGAGCAGTACTTC
TRBV2	TRBD2	NA	TRBJ2-7	CASKEGRDYGQYF	TGTGCCAGCAAGGAGGGCAGGGACTACGGGCAGTACTTC
TRBV2	TRBD2	NA	TRBJ2-2	CASSEQTSGGNTGELFF	TGTGCCAGCAGTGAACAGACTAGCGGGGGGAACACCGGGGAGCTGTTTTTT
TRBV6-5	TRBD1	NA	TRBJ1-1	CASRRDSLNTEAFF	TGTGCCAGCAGACGGGACAGCTTGAACACTGAAGCTTTCTTT
TRBV5-1	TRBD1	NA	TRBJ2-7	CASSLRDRSAYEQYF	TGCGCCAGCAGCTTGCGGGACAGGTCCGCCTACGAGCAGTACTTC
TRBV29-1	NA	NA	TRBJ2-7	CSVSRADEQYF	TGCAGCGTTTCAAGAGCGGACGAGCAGTACTTC
TRBV30	NA	NA	TRBJ2-2	CAWSRQAPGELFF	TGTGCCTGGAGTAGGCAGGCCCCCGGGGAGCTGTTTTTT
TRBV5-4	NA	NA	TRBJ1-1	CASSLLSKGSTEAFF	TGTGCCAGCAGCTTGCTCTCAAAAGGGAGCACTGAAGCTTTCTTT
TRBV9	TRBD2	once	TRBJ2-7	CASSVTSGSGYEQYF	TGTGCCAGCAGCGTCACTAGCGGGAGCGGCTACGAGCAGTACTTC
TRBV5-6	TRBD1	NA	TRBJ1-1	CASSSQPTGAFF	TGTGCCAGCAGCTCTCAACCGACAGGGGCTTTCTTT
TRBV5-1	NA	few	TRBJ2-7	CASSLSSYEQYF	TGCGCCAGCAGCTTATCTTCCTACGAGCAGTACTTC
TRBV30	NA	few	TRBJ1-5	CAWIQNGHCYQPQHF	TGTGCCTGGATCCAAAATGGACATTGTTATCAGCCCCAGCATTTT